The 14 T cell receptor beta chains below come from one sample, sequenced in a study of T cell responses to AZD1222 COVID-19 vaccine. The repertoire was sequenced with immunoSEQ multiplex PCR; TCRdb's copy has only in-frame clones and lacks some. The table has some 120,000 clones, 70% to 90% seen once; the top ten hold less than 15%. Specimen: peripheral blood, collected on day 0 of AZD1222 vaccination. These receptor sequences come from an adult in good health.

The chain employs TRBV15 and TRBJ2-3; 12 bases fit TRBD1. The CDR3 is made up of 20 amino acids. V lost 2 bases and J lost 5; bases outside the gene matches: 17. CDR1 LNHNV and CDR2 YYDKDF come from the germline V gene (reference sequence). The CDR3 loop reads CATSRLTTGQGARGGDTQYF. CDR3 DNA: TGTGCCACCAGCAGACTAACGACGGGACAGGGGGCTAGAGGTGGAGATACGCAGTATTTT.

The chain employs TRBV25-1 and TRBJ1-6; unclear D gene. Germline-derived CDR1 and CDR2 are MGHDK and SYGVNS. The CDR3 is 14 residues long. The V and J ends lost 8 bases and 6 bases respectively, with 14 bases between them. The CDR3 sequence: CASVGAFLNSPLHF. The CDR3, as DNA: TGTGCCAGCGTAGGCGCGTTCCTTAATTCACCCCTCCACTTT.

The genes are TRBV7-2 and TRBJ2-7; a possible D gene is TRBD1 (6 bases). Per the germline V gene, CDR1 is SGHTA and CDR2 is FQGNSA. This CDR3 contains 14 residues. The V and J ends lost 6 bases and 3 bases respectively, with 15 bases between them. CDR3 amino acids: CASRGTDRDYEQYF. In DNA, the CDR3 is TGTGCCAGCAGAGGCACGGACAGAGACTACGAGCAGTACTTC.

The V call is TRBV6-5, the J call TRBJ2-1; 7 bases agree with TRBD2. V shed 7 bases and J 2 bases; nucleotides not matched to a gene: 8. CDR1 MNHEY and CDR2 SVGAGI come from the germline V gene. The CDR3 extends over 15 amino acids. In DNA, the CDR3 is TGTGCCAGCAAAAAGGCGGGAGCCCCCTACAATGAGCAGTTCTTC. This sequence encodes CASKKAGAPYNEQFF.

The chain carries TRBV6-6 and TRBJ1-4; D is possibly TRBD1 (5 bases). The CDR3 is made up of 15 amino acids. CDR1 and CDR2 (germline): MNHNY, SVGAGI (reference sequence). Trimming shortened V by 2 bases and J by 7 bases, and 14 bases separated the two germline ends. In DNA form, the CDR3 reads TGTGCCAGCAGTTACCCGATGGGGGGGGGTGAAAAACTGTTTTTT. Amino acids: CASSYPMGGGEKLFF.

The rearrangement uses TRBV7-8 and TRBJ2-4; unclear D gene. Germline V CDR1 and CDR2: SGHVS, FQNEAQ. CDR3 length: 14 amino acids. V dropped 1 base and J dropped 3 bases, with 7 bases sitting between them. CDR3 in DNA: TGTGCCAGCAGCTTAGGTTGGGACAAAAACATTCAGTACTTC. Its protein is CASSLGWDKNIQYF.

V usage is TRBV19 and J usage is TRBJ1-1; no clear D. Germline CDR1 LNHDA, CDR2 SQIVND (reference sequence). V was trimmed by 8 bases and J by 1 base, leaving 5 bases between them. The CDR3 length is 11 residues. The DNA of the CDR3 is TGTGCCAGTCGGGAGAACACTGAAGCTTTCTTT. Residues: CASRENTEAFF.

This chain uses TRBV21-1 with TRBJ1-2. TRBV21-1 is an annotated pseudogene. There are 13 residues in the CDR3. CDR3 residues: CASSPWGARGYTF. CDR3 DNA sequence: TGTGCCAGCAGCCCCTGGGGGGCGCGTGGCTACACCTTC.

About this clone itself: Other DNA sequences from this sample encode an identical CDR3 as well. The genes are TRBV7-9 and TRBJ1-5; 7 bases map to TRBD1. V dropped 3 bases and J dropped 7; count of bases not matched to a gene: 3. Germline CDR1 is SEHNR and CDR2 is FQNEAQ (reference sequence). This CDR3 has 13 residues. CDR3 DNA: TGTGCCAGCAGCTTGTCAGGGGGACAGCCCCAGCATTTT. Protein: CASSLSGGQPQHF. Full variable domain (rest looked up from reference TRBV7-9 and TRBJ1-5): DTGVSQNPRHKITKRGQNVTFRCDPISEHNRLYWYRQTLGQGPEFLTYFQNEAQLEKSRLLSDRFSAERPKGSFSTLEIQRTEQGDSAMYLCASSLSGGQPQHFGDGTRLSIL.

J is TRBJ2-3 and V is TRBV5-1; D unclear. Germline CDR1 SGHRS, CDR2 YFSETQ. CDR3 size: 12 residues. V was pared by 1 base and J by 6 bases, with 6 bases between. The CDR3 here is CASSLRWDTQYF. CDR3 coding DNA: TGCGCCAGCAGCTTGCGGTGGGATACGCAGTATTTT.

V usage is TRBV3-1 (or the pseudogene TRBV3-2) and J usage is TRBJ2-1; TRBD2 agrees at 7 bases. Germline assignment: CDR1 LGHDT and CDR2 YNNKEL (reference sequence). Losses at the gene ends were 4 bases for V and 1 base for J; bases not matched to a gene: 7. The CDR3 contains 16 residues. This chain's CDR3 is CASSRSAAGSYNEQFF. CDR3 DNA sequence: TGTGCCAGCAGCCGCTCGGCAGCGGGATCCTACAATGAGCAGTTCTTC.

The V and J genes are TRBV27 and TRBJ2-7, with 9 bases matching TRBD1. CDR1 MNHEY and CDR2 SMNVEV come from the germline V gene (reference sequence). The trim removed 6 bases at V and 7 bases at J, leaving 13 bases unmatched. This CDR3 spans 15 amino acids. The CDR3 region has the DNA TGTGCCAGCAGGTCCCCCGGACAGGGGTCGCGGGAGCAGTACTTC. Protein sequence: CASRSPGQGSREQYF.

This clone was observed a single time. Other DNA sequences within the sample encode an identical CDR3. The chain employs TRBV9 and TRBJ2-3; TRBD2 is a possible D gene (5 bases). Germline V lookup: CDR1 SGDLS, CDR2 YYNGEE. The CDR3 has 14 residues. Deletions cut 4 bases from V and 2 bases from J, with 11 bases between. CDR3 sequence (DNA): TGTGCCAGCAGCCTAAGACTATCCACAGATACGCAGTATTTT. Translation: CASSLRLSTDTQYF.

The CDR3 reads CASSPLGVGEKLFF. In DNA, the CDR3 is TGTGCCAGCTCACCACTGGGGGTCGGTGAAAAACTGTTTTTT. The chain uses TRBV18 and TRBJ1-4, with D perhaps matching TRBD1 (5 bases). V was shortened by 1 base and J by 7 bases, with 10 bases between the two germline ends. The CDR3 spans 14 residues. The germline gives CDR1 KGHSH, CDR2 LQKENI.